A single sample is the source of the 13 T cell receptor beta chains below, sequenced in a study of Ad26.COV2.S vaccination and SARS-CoV-2 variants. Some clones are missing from TCRdb's copy, which holds only in-frame ones; the method was immunoSEQ multiplex PCR. The data contain 85,000 to 95,000 clones, roughly 85% of them singletons. The starting material was peripheral blood, obtained after recovery from COVID-19. The receptor set was obtained from a human donor who had recovered from COVID-19.

The chain couples TRBV28 to TRBJ2-5; D perhaps matches TRBD2 (5 bases). The CDR3 sequence is 14 residues long. In germline, CDR1 is MDHEN, CDR2 SYDVKM. The germline V and J ends were trimmed by 1 base and 5 bases, with 11 bases remaining between them. Here the CDR3 reads CASSLLASRETQYF. The CDR3, as DNA: TGTGCCAGCAGTTTATTAGCTAGCAGGGAGACCCAGTACTTC.

The V and J genes are TRBV5-1 and TRBJ2-1; the D is unclear. This CDR3 has 14 residues. The germline CDR1 and CDR2 sequences are SGHRS and YFSETQ. Trimming took off 5 bases at V and 5 bases at J, with 14 bases between the two ends. For the CDR3, the DNA is TGCGCCAGCAGTTGGGCCTCAGGCAACAATGAGCAGTTCTTC. The encoded protein is CASSWASGNNEQFF. Complete variable domain (other parts from reference TRBV5-1 and TRBJ2-1): KAGVTQTPRYLIKTRGQQVTLSCSPISGHRSVSWYQQTPGQGLQFLFEYFSETQRNKGNFPGRFSGRQFSNSRSEMNVSTLELGDSALYLCASSWASGNNEQFFGPGTRLTVL.

The table lists this clone with a few counts. The identical CDR3 is also encoded by other nucleotide sequences in the sample. The chain has TRBV20-1 and TRBJ1-1; no definite D call. The CDR3 totals 10 residues. From germline, CDR1 is DFQATT and CDR2 SNEGSKA (reference sequence). V lost 3 bases and J lost 8, with 7 bases in between. The CDR3 coding sequence is TGCAGTGCTAGTAGGGAAGAAGCTTTCTTT. Translating gives CSASREEAFF.

The chain couples TRBV2 to TRBJ1-1; weak D call: TRBD1 (6 bases). The germline V gene has CDR1 SNHLY and CDR2 FYNNEI. The CDR3 extends over 13 amino acids. V gave up 8 bases and J gave up 2 bases, with 12 bases separating them. As DNA, the CDR3 is TGTGCCAGCGGGCGGGACACCAACACTGAAGCTTTCTTT. Translated: CASGRDTNTEAFF. Full variable domain (missing parts from reference TRBV2 and TRBJ1-1): EPEVTQTPSHQVTQMGQEVILRCVPISNHLYFYWYRQILGQKVEFLVSFYNNEISEKSEIFDDQFSVERPDGSNFTLKIRSTKLEDSAMYFCASGRDTNTEAFFGQGTRLTVV.

The chain uses TRBV3-1 (or the pseudogene TRBV3-2) and TRBJ2-4; TRBD1 matches at 12 bases. The CDR3 runs to 19 residues. J lost 3 bases, V lost 8 bases, and 17 bases had no gene match. The germline V gene has CDR1 LGHDT and CDR2 YNNKEL (reference sequence). As DNA, the CDR3 is TGTGCCAGCCCTCCACCGGGACAGGGGGCTAGTCACTGCAAAAACATTCAGTACTTC. Residues: CASPPPGQGASHCKNIQYF.

The chain joins TRBV7-6 to TRBJ1-3; D ambiguous. The CDR3 contains 16 residues. Germline V CDR1 and CDR2: SGHVS, FNYEAQ. The germline V and J ends were trimmed by 1 base and 0 bases, with 10 bases remaining between them. DNA of the CDR3: TGTGCCAGCAGCTTAGTTTGGTCCCGCTCTGGAAACACCATATATTTT. Residues: CASSLVWSRSGNTIYF.

This clone was found a few times. The chain has TRBV6-6 and TRBJ2-1; D might be TRBD1 (5 bases). The CDR3 has 13 amino acids. Germline lookup yields CDR1 MNHNY and CDR2 SVGAGI (reference sequence). V was clipped by 0 bases and J by 8 bases, with 8 bases between them. The DNA of the CDR3 is TGTGCCAGCAGTTACTCGTTAGGGGATGAGCAGTTCTTC. It is translated as CASSYSLGDEQFF.

This clone was recorded only once. The rearrangement links TRBV9 to TRBJ2-2; D may be TRBD2 (6 bases). V was cut by 7 bases and J by 2 bases, with 18 bases left in between. This CDR3 is built from 16 residues. Looked up from germline, CDR1 is SGDLS and CDR2 is YYNGEE. The CDR3 sequence: CASAPLGGTNTGELFF. The CDR3 DNA sequence: TGTGCCAGCGCGCCGTTAGGAGGGACTAACACCGGGGAGCTGTTTTTT.

V gene TRBV2 combines with J gene TRBJ2-3; 8 nucleotides match TRBD1. The germline gives CDR1 SNHLY, CDR2 FYNNEI. J lost 6 bases, V lost 6 bases, and 8 bases had no gene match. The CDR3 sequence is 14 residues long. CDR3 sequence (DNA): TGTGCCAGCAGGAGTAGACAGGGGTCGGATACGCAGTATTTT. It specifies CASRSRQGSDTQYF. Variable domain in full (rest from reference TRBV2 and TRBJ2-3): EPEVTQTPSHQVTQMGQEVILRCVPISNHLYFYWYRQILGQKVEFLVSFYNNEISEKSEIFDDQFSVERPDGSNFTLKIRSTKLEDSAMYFCASRSRQGSDTQYFGPGTRLTVL.

The rearrangement links TRBV19 to TRBJ2-1; 16 nucleotides line up with TRBD2. The CDR3 runs 17 residues. CDR1 LNHDA and CDR2 SQIVND come from the germline V gene (reference sequence). V shed 5 bases, J shed 10 bases, and the junction held 11 bases outside the gene matches. Written as DNA, the CDR3 is TGTGCCAGTAGTTTCCCATCCGGGACTAGCGGGAGGGACGAGCAGTTCTTC. It translates to CASSFPSGTSGRDEQFF. Filled out from reference TRBV19 and TRBJ2-1, the complete variable domain reads DGGITQSPKYLFRKEGQNVTLSCEQNLNHDAMYWYRQDPGQGLRLIYYSQIVNDFQKGDIAEGYSVSREKKESFPLTVTSAQKNPTAFYLCASSFPSGTSGRDEQFFGPGTRLTVL.

The J gene is TRBJ1-3, the V gene TRBV28; 7 bases fit TRBD1. Looked up from germline, CDR1 is MDHEN and CDR2 is SYDVKM. The CDR3 totals 17 residues. With 6 bases clipped from V and 0 bases from J, the junction kept 11 bases outside the gene matches. The CDR3 region is CASRAIGTALSGNTIYF. Here the CDR3 DNA reads TGTGCCAGCAGGGCCATCGGGACAGCTCTCTCTGGAAACACCATATATTTT.

V usage is TRBV4-3 and J usage is TRBJ1-1, with 9 bases that match TRBD1. The J segment lost 6 bases and the V segment lost 0 bases, leaving 5 bases of the junction unmatched. From germline, CDR1 is LGHNA and CDR2 YSLEER. The CDR3 sequence is 15 residues long. The CDR3 region has the DNA TGCGCCAGCAGCCAAGATATTCGACAGGGGGCTGAAGCTTTCTTT. Translation gives CASSQDIRQGAEAFF.

The V and J genes are TRBV28 and TRBJ2-3; D is unresolved. Germline V lookup: CDR1 MDHEN, CDR2 SYDVKM. V lost 4 bases to trimming and J lost 2 bases, with 4 bases between them. There are 12 residues in the CDR3. Here the CDR3 reads CASSSYTDTQYF. The CDR3 DNA reads TGTGCCAGCAGTTCGTACACAGATACGCAGTATTTT. Supplemented by reference TRBV28 and TRBJ2-3, the full variable domain reads DVKVTQSSRYLVKRTGEKVFLECVQDMDHENMFWYRQDPGLGLRLIYFSYDVKMKEKGDIPEGYSVSREKKERFSLILESASTNQTSMYLCASSSYTDTQYFGPGTRLTVL.